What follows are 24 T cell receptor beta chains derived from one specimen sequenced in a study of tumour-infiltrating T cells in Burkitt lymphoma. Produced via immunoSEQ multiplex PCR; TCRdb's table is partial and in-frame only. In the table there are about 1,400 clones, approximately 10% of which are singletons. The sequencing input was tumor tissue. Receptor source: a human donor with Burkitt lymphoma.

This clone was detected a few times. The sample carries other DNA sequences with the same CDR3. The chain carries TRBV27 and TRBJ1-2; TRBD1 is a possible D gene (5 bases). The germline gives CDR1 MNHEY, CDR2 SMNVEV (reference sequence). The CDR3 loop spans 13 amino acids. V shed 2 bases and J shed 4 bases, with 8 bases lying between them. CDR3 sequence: CASSLQGSYGYTF. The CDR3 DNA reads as TGTGCCAGCAGTTTACAGGGATCCTATGGCTACACCTTC.

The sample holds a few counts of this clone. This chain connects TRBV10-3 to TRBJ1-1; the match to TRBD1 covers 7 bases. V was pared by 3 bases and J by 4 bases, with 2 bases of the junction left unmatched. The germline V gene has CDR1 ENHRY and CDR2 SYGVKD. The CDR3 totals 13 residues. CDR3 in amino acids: CAISEGGGTEAFF. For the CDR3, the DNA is TGTGCCATCAGTGAAGGGGGCGGCACTGAAGCTTTCTTT.

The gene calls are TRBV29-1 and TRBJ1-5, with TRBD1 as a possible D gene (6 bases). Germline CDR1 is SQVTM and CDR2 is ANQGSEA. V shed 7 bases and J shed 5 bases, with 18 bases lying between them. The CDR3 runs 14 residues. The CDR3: CSAGEGTAYQPQHF. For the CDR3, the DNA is TGCAGCGCAGGGGAAGGTACGGCCTATCAGCCCCAGCATTTT.

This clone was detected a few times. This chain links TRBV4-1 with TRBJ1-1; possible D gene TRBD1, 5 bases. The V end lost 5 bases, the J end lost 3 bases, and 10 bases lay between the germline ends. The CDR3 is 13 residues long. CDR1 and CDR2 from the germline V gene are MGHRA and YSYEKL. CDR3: CASSWGRDTEAFF. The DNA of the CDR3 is TGCGCCAGCAGCTGGGGACGGGACACTGAAGCTTTCTTT.

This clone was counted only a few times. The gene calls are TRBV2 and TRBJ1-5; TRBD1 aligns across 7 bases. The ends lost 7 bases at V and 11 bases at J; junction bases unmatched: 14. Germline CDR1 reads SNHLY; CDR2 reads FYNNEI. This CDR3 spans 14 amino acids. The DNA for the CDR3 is TGTGCCAGCATCCCCGACCGGGGAGACAGGGCCCAGCATTTT. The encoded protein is CASIPDRGDRAQHF. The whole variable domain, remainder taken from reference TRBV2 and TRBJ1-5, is EPEVTQTPSHQVTQMGQEVILRCVPISNHLYFYWYRQILGQKVEFLVSFYNNEISEKSEIFDDQFSVERPDGSNFTLKIRSTKLEDSAMYFCASIPDRGDRAQHFGDGTRLSIL.

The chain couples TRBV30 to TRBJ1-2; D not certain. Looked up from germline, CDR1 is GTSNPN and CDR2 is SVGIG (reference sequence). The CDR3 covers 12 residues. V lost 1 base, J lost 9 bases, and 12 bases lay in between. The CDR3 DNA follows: TGTGCCTGGAGTGATCATCTCTTTAGCTACACCTTC. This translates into CAWSDHLFSYTF.

For the CDR3, the DNA is TGTGCCATCAGTGTACTCGGGACACAGGTTTACGAGCAGTACTTC. Translation gives CAISVLGTQVYEQYF. The chain recombines TRBV10-3 with TRBJ2-5; possibly TRBD1 for D (6 bases). The last part of the DNA fits TRBJ2-7 better; the J call may be wrong. The germline V gene encodes CDR1 ENHRY and CDR2 SYGVKD. The CDR3 is made up of 15 amino acids.

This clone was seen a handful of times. This CDR3 is CASSLLVISNTGELFF. DNA for the CDR3: TGTGCCAGCAGCTTATTGGTCATTTCGAACACCGGGGAGCTGTTTTTT. The chain joins TRBV11-2 to TRBJ2-2; D uncertain. V dropped 2 bases and J dropped 0 bases, with 10 bases sitting between them. The CDR3 totals 16 residues. From germline, CDR1 is SGHAT and CDR2 FQNNGV.

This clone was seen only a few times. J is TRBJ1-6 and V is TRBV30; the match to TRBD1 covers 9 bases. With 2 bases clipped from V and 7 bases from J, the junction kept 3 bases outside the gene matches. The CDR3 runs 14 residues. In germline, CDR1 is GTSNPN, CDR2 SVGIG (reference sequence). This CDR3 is CAWSRDRANSPLHF. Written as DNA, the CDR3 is TGTGCCTGGAGTCGGGACAGGGCGAATTCACCCCTCCACTTT.

CDR3 sequence (DNA): TGTGCCAGCAGTTTGGATAGCGGGGGGGCAGTAGATACGCAGTATTTT. Translating it yields CASSLDSGGAVDTQYF. The genes are TRBV27 and TRBJ2-3; the match to TRBD2 covers 11 bases. The V segment lost 3 bases and the J segment 5 bases; nucleotides outside the gene matches: 7. Germline CDR1 MNHEY, CDR2 SMNVEV (reference sequence). This CDR3 is built from 16 residues.

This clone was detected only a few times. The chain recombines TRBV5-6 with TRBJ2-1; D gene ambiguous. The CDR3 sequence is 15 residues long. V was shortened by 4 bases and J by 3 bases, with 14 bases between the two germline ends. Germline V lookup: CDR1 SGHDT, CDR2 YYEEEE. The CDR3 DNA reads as TGTGCCAGCAGCCAAGGAGAGCTAGACTACAATGAGCAGTTCTTC. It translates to CASSQGELDYNEQFF.

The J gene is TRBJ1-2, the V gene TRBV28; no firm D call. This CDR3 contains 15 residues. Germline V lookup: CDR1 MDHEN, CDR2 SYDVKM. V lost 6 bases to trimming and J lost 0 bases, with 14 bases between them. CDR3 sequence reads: CASRRRALANYGYTF. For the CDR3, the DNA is TGTGCCAGCAGAAGAAGGGCCTTAGCTAACTATGGCTACACCTTC.

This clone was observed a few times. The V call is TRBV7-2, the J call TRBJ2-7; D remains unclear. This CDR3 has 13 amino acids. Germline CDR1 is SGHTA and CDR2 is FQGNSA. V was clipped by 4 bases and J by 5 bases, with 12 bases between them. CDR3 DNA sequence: TGTGCCAGCAGCTACGGGTTTTCAAACGAGCAGTACTTC. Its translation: CASSYGFSNEQYF.

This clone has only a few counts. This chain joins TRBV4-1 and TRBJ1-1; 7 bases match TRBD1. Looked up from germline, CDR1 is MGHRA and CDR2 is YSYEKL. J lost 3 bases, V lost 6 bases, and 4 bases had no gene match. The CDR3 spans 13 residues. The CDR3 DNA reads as TGCGCCAGCAGACAGGGGTTGGACACTGAAGCTTTCTTT. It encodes CASRQGLDTEAFF.

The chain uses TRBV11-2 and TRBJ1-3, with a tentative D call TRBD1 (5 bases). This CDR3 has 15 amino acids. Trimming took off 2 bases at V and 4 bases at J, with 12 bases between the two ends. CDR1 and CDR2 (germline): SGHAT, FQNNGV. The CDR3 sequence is CASSLLDIFGNTIYF. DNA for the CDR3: TGTGCCAGCAGCTTACTGGACATATTCGGAAACACCATATATTTT.

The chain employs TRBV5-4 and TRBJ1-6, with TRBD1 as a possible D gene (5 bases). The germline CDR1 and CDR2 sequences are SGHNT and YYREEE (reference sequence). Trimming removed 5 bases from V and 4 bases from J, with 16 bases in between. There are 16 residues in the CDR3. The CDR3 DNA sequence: TGTGCCAGCAGTCAGGGACGGGTGGGATATAATTCACCCCTCCACTTT. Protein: CASSQGRVGYNSPLHF.

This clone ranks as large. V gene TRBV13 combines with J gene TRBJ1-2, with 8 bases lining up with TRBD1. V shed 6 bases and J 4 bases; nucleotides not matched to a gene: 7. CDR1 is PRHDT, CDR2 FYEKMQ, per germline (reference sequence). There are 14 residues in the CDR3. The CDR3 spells CASSTWTGSYGYTF. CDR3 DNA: TGTGCCAGCAGTACATGGACAGGGAGCTATGGCTACACCTTC.

CDR3 protein: CASTGSGFSEQYF. Written as DNA, the CDR3 is TGTGCCAGCACTGGAAGCGGGTTTAGCGAGCAGTACTTC. This rearrangement joins TRBV11-3 to TRBJ2-7, with TRBD2 as a possible D gene (6 bases). Germline V lookup: CDR1 SGHNT, CDR2 YENEEA. The CDR3 loop spans 13 amino acids. With 7 bases removed from V and 6 bases from J, the gap between germline ends came to 16 bases.

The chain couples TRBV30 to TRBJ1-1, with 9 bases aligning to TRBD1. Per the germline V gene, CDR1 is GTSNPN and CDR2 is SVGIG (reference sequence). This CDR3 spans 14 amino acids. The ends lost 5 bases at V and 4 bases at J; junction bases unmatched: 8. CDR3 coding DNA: TGTGCCTGGGAAACTACAGGGGGCATCACTGAAGCTTTCTTT. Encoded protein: CAWETTGGITEAFF.

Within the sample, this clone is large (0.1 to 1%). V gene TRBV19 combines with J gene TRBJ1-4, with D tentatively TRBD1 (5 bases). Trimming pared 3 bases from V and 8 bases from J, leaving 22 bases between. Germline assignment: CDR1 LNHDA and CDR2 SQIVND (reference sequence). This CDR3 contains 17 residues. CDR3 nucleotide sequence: TGTGCCAGTAGTATTCAGGCCGGGACCGTACTCGGGGAAAAACTGTTTTTT. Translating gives CASSIQAGTVLGEKLFF.

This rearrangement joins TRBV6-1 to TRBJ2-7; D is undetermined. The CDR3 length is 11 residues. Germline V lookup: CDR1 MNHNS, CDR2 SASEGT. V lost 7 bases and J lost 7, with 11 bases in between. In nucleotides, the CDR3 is TGTGCCAGCAATACGATTCTGGAGCAGTACTTC. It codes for CASNTILEQYF.

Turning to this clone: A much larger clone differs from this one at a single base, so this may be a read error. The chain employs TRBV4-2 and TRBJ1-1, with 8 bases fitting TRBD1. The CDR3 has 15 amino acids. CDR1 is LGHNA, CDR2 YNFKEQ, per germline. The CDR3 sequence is CVSSLRTGLNTEAFF. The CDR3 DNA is TGTGTCAGCAGCCTTCGGACAGGGCTGAACACTGAAGCTTTCTTT.

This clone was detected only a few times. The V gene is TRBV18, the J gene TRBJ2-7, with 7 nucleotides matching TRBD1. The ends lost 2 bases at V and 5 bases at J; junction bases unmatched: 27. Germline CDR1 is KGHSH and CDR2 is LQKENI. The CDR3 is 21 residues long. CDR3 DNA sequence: TGTGCCAGCTCACCAGAGGCTTTCTCGGGACAGATAAGCTGGTTTGGAAACGAGCAGTACTTC. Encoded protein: CASSPEAFSGQISWFGNEQYF.

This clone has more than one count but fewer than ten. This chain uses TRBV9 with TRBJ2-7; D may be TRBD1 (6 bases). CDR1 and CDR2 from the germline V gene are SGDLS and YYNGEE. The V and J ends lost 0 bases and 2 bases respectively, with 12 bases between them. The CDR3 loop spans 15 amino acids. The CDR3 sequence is CASSVGDNRAYEQYF. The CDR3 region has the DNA TGTGCCAGCAGCGTAGGCGACAACAGGGCCTACGAGCAGTACTTC.